This T cell receptor (beta chain) derives from a study of shared clonotypes between healthy human individuals. Assay used: immunoSEQ multiplex PCR; TCRdb lists only in-frame clones, some missing. Found here are nearly 1,000,000 clones, roughly 72% of them singletons; the top ten hold approximately 1.5%. The CDR3 extends over 15 amino acids. V lost 3 bases to trimming and J lost 7 bases; unmatched junction nucleotides: 9. CDR1 is WNHNN, CDR2 SYGVQD, per germline (reference sequence). The V gene is TRBV10-1, the J gene TRBJ2-7, with TRBD1 identical over 10 bases. This TCR came from a young man in good health. The sample consisted of memory CD4+ T cells sorted from blood. Documented subset: CD45RA-negative fraction. The CDR3 nucleotides are TGCGCCAGCAGTGATTCACGACAGGGGGCTCTGGAGCAGTACTTC. Translation: CASSDSRQGALEQYF.